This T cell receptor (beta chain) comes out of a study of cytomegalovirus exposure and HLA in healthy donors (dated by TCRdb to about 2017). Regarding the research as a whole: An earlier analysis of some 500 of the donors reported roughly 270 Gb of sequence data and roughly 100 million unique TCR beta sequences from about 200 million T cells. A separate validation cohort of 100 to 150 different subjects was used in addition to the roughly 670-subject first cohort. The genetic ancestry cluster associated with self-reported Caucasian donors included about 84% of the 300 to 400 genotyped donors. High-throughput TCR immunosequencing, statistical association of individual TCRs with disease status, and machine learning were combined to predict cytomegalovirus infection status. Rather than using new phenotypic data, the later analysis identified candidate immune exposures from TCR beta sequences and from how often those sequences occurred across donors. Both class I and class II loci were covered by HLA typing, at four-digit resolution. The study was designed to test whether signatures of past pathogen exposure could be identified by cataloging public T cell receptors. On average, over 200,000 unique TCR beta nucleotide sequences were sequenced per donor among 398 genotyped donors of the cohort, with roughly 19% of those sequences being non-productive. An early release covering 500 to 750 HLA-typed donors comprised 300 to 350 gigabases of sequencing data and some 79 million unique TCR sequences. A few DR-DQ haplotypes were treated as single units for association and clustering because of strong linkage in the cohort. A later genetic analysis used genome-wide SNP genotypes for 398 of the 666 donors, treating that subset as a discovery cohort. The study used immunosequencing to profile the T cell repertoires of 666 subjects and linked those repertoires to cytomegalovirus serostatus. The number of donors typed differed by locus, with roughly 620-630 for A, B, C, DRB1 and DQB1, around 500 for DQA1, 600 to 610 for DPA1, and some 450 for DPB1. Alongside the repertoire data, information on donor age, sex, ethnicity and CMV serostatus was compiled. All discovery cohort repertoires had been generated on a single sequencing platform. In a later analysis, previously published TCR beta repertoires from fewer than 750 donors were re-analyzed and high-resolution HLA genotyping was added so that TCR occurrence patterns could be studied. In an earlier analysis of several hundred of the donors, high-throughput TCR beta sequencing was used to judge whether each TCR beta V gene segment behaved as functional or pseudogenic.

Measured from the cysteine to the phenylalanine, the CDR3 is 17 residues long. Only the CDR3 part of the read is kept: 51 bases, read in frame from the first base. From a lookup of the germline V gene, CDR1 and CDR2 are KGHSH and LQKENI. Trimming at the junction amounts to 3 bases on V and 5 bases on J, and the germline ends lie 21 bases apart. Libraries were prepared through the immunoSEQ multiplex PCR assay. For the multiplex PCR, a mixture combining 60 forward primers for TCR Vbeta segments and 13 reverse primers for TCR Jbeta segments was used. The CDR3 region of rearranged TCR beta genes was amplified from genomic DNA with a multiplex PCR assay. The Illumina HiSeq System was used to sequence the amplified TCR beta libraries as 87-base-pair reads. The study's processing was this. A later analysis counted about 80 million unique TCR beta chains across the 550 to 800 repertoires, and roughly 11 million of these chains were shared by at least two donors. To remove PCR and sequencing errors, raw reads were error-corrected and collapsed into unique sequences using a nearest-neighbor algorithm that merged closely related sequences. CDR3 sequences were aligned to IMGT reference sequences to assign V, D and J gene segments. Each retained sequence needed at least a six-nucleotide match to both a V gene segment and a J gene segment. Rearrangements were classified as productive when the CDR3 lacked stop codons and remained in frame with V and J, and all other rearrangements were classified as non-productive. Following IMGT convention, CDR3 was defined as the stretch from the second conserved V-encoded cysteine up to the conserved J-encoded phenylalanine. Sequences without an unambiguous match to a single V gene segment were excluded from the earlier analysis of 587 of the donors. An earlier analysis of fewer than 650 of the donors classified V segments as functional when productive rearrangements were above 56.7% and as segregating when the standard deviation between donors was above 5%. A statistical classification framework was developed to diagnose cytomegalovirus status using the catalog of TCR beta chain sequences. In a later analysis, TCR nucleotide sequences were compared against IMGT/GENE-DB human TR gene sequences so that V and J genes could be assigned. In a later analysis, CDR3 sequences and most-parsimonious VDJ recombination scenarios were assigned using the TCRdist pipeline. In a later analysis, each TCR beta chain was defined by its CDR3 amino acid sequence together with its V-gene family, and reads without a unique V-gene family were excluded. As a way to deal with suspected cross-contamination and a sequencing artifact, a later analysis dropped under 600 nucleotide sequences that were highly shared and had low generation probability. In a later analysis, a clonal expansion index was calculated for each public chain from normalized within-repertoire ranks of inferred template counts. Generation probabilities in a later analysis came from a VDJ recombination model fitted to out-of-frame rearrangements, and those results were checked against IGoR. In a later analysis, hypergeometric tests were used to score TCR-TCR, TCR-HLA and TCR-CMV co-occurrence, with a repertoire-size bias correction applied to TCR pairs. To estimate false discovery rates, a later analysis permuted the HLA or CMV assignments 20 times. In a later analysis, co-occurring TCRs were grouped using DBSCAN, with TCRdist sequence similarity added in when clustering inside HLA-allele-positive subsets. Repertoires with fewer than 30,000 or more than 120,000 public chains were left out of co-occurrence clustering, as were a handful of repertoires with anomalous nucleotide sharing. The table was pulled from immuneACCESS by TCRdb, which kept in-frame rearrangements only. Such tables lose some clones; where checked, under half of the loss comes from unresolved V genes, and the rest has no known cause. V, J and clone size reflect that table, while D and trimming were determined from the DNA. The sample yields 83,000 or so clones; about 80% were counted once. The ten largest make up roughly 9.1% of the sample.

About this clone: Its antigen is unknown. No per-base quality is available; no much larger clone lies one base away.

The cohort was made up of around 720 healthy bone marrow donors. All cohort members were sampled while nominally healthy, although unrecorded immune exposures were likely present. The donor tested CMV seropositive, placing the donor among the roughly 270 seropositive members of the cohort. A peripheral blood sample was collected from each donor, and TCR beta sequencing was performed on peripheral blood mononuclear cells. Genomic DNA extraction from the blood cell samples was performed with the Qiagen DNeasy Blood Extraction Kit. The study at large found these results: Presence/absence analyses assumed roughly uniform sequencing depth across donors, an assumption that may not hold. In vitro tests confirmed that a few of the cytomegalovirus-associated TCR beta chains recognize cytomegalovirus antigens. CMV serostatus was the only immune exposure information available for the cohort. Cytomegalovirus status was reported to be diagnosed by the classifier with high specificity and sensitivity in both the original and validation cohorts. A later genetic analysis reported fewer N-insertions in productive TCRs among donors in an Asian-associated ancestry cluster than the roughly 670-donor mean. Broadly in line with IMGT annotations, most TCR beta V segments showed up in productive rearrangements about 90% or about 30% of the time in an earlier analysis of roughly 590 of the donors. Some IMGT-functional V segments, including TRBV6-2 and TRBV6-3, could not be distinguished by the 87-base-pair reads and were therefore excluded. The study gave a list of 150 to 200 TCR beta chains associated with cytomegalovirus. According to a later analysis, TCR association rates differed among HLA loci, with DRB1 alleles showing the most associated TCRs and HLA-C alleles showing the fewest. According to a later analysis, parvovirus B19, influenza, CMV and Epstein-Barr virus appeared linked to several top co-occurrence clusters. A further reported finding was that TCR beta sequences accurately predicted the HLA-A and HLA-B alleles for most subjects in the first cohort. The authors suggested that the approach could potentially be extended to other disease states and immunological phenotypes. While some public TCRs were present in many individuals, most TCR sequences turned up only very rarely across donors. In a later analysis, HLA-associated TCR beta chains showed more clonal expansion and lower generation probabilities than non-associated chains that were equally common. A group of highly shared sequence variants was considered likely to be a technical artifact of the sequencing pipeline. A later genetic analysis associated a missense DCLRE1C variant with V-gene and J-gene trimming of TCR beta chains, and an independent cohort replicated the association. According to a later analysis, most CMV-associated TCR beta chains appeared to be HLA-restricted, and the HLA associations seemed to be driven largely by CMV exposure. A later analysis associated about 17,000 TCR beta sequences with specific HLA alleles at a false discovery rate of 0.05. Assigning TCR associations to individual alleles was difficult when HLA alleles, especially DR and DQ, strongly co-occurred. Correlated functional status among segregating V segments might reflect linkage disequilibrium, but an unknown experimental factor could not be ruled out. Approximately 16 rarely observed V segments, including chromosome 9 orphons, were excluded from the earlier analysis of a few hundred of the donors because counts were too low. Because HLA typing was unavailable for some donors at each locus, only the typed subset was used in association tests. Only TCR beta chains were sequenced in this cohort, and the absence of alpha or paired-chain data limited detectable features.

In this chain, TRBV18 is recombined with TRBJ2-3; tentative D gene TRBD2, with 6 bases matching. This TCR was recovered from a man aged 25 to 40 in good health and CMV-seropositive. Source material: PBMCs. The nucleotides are TGTGCCAGCTCACCGCCTATAGCGGCCTTTCGGGGAGATACGCAGTATTTT. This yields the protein CASSPPIAAFRGDTQYF. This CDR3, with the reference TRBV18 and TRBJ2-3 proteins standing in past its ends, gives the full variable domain NAGVMQNPRHLVRRRGQEARLRCSPMKGHSHVYWYRQLPEEGLKFMVYLQKENIIDESGMPKERFSAEFPKEGPSILRIQQVVRGDSAAYFCASSPPIAAFRGDTQYFGPGTRLTVL.